What follows describes a single T cell receptor beta chain. Antigen specificity is unknown. This sample stems from a study of T cell responses to AZD1222 COVID-19 vaccine. Overall study findings and caveats: At study baseline, merely roughly 6 AZD1222 recipients were seropositive. Increased Spike-specific TCR breadth and depth were observed after two AZD1222 doses.

CDR3 length: 18 residues. V dropped 4 bases and J dropped 3 bases, with 24 bases sitting between them. Germline V gives CDR1 KGHSH, CDR2 LQKENI. Assay: immunoSEQ multiplex PCR; the TCRdb copy retains only in-frame clones and omits some. Of around 150,000 clones in the sample, around 90% are singletons; the top ten hold 1.3%. The sequence was collected from an adult who received the AZD1222 COVID-19 vaccine. Sequenced material: peripheral blood, taken 28 days after the second AZD1222 dose. The rearrangement uses TRBV18 and TRBJ1-1; tentatively, D is TRBD1 (5 bases). Here the CDR3 DNA reads TGTGCCAGCTCACTTGGAATCTTGGCAGGGAAGATGGACACTGAAGCTTTCTTT. It yields the protein CASSLGILAGKMDTEAFF.